The sequence of this T cell receptor beta chain was determined in a study of blood T cell repertoires in COVID-19. The overall study: Before being deemed recovered, Cohort 3 donors had two negative PCRs, clearance, or symptom resolution. T cells, B-cell-depleted T cells, or PBMCs provided the cDNA or gDNA that served as material.

Comments on this clone: The sample has other DNA sequences that encode this CDR3 too.

The study drew participants aged about 18 to 89 years from 20 to 30 US areas. Cohort placement rested on clinical history that participants reported themselves. Method: immunoSEQ multiplex PCR; TCRdb's copy keeps in-frame clones and lacks some. The sample shows more than 300,000 clones, 80% to 90% of them seen only once. CDR3 length equals 13 residues. V gave up 3 bases and J gave up 3 bases; unmatched junction bases: 2. CDR1 is DFQATT, CDR2 SNEGSKA, per germline (reference sequence). Sequenced input: PBMCs or T cells enriched from blood (not recorded which). The TCR originated in a middle-aged man in a cohort exposed to, infected with or recovered from COVID-19 (not recorded which). The chain links TRBV20-1 to TRBJ2-1; 7 bases match TRBD1. This chain's CDR3 is CSASRDSYNEQFF. The CDR3 DNA follows: TGCAGTGCTAGTAGGGACAGCTACAATGAGCAGTTCTTC.